This T cell receptor (beta chain) originates from a study of blood T cell repertoires in COVID-19. Study background: Samples of COVID-19 (acute and convalescent) were obtained from the United States, Italy and Spain. T cells, B-cell-depleted T cells, or PBMCs provided the cDNA or gDNA that served as material.

The CDR3 covers 16 residues. Germline loops: CDR1 SGHAT, CDR2 FQNNGV. Trimming pared 1 base from V and 7 bases from J, leaving 16 bases between. Per the authors' pipeline: Amplifying reference gene primers gave estimates of nucleated cell counts. Method: immunoSEQ multiplex PCR; TCRdb's copy keeps in-frame clones and lacks some. D and trimming come from the DNA, and the V and J calls and clone size come from that table. The sample gives fewer than 300,000 clones, just under 90% of which show up once; approximately 6% is in the top ten. This TCR derives from a woman aged 50 to 60 with COVID-19, enrolled during active disease. This rearrangement joins TRBV11-2 to TRBJ2-2; weak D call: TRBD1 (6 bases). Sequencing input: peripheral blood. The CDR3 spells CASSLGGMRGIGELFF. DNA of the CDR3: TGTGCCAGCAGCTTAGGGGGCATGAGGGGGATCGGGGAGCTGTTTTTT. The full variable domain, with the rest looked up from reference TRBV11-2 and TRBJ2-2, is EAGVAQSPRYKIIEKRQSVAFWCNPISGHATLYWYQQILGQGPKLLIQFQNNGVVDDSQLPKDRFSAERLKGVDSTLKIQPAKLEDSAVYLCASSLGGMRGIGELFFGEGSRLTVL.